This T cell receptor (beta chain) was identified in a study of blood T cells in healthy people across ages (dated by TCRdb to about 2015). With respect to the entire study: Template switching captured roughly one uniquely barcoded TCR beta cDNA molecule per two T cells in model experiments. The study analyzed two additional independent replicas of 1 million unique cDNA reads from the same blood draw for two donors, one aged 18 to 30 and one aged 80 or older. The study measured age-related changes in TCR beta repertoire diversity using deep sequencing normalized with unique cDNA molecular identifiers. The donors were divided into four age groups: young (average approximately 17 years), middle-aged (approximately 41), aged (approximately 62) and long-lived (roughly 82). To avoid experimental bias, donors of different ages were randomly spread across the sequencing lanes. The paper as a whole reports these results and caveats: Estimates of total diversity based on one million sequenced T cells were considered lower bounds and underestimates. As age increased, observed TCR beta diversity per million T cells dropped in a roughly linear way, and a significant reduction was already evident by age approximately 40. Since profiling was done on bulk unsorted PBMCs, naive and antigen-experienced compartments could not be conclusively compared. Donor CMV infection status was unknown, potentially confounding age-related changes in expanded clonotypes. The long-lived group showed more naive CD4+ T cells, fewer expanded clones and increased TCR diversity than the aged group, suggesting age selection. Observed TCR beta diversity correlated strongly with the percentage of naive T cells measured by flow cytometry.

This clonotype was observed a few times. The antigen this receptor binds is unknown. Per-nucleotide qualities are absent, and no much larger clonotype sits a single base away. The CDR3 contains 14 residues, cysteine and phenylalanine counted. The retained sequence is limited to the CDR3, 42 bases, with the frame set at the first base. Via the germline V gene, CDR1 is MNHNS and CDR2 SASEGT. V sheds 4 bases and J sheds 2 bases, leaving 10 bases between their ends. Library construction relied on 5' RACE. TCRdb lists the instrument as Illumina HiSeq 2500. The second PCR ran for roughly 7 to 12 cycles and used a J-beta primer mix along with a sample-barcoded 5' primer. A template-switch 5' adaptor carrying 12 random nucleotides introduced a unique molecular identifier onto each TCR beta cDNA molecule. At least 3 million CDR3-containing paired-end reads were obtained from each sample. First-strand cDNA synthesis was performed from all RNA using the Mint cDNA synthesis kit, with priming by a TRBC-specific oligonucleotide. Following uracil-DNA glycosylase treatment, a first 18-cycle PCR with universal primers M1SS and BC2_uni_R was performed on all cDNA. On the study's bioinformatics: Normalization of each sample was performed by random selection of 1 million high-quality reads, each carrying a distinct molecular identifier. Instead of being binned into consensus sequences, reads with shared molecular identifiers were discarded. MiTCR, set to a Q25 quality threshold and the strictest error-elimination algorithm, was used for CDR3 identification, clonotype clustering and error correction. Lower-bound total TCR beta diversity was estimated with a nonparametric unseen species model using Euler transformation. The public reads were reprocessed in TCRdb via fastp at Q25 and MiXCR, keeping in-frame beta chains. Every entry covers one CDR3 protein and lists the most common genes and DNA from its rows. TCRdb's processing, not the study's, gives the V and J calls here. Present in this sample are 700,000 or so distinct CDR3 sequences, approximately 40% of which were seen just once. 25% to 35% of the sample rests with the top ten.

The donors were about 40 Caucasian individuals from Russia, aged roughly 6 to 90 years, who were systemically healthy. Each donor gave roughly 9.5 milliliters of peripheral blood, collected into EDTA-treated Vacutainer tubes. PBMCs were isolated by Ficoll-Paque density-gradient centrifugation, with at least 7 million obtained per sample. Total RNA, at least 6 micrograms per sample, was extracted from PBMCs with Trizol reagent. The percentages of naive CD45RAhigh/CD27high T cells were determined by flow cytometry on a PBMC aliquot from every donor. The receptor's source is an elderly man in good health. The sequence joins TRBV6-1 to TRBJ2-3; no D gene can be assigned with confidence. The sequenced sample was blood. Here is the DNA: TGTGCCAGCAGTGGCCGGGCTTTCACAGATACGCAGTATTTT. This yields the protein CASSGRAFTDTQYF.